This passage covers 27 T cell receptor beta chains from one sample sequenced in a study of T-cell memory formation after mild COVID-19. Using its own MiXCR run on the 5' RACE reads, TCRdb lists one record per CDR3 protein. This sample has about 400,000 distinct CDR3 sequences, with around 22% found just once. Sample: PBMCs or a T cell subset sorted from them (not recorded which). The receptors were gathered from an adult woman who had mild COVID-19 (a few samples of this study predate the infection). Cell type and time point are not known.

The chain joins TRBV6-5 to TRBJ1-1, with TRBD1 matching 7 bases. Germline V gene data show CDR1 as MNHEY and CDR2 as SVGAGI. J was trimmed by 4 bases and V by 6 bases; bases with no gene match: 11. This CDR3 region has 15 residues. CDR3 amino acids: CASSLGGGGRTEAFF. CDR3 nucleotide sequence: TGTGCCAGCAGCCTAGGGGGAGGGGGCCGCACTGAAGCTTTCTTT.

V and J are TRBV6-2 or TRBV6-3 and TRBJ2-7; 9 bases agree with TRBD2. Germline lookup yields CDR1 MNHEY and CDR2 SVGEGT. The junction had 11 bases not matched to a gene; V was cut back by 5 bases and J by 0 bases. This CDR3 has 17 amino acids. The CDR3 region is CASSPLPSGRSSYEQYF. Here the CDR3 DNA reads TGTGCCAGCAGTCCCCTCCCCAGCGGGAGGTCCTCCTACGAGCAGTACTTC.

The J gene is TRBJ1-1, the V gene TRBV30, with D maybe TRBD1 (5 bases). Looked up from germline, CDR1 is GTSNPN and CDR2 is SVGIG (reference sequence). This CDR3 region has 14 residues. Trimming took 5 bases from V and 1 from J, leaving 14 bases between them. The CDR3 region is CAWSPPGGNTEAFF. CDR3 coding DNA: TGTGCCTGGTCCCCCCCCGGGGGGAACACTGAAGCTTTCTTT. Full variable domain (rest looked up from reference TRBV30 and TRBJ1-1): SQTIHQWPATLVQPVGSPLSLECTVEGTSNPNLYWYRQAAGRGLQLLFYSVGIGQISSEVPQNLSASRPQDRQFILSSKKLLLSDSGFYLCAWSPPGGNTEAFFGQGTRLTVV.

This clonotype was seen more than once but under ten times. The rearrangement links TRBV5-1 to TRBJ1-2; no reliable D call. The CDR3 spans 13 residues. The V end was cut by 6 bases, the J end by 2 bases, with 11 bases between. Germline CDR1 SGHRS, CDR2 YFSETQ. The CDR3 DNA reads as TGCGCCAGCAAAGGCACAGCAAACTATGGCTACACCTTC. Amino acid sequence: CASKGTANYGYTF.

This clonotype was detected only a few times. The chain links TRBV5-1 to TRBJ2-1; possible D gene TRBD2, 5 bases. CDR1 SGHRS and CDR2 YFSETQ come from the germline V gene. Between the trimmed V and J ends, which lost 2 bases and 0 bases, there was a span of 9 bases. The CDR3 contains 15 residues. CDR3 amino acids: CASSFTAVSYNEQFF. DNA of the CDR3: TGCGCCAGCAGCTTTACAGCGGTCTCCTACAATGAGCAGTTCTTC. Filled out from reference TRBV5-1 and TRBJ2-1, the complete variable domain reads KAGVTQTPRYLIKTRGQQVTLSCSPISGHRSVSWYQQTPGQGLQFLFEYFSETQRNKGNFPGRFSGRQFSNSRSEMNVSTLELGDSALYLCASSFTAVSYNEQFFGPGTRLTVL.

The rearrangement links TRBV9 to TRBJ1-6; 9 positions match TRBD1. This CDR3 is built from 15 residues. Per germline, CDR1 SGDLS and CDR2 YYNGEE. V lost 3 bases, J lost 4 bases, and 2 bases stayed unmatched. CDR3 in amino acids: CASSAGTGYNSPLHF. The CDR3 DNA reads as TGTGCCAGCAGCGCCGGGACAGGGTATAATTCACCCCTCCACTTT. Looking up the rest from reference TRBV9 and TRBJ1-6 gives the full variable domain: DSGVTQTPKHLITATGQRVTLRCSPRSGDLSVYWYQQSLDQGLQFLIQYYNGEERAKGNILERFSAQQFPDLHSELNLSSLELGDSALYFCASSAGTGYNSPLHFGNGTRLTVT.

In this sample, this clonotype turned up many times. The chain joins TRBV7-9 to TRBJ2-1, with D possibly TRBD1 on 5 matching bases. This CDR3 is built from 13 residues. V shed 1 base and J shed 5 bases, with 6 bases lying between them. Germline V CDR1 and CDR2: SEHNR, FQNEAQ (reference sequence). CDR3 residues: CASSLGQNNEQFF. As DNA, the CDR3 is TGTGCCAGCAGCTTAGGACAGAACAATGAGCAGTTCTTC. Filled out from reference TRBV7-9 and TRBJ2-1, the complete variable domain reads DTGVSQNPRHKITKRGQNVTFRCDPISEHNRLYWYRQTLGQGPEFLTYFQNEAQLEKSRLLSDRFSAERPKGSFSTLEIQRTEQGDSAMYLCASSLGQNNEQFFGPGTRLTVL.

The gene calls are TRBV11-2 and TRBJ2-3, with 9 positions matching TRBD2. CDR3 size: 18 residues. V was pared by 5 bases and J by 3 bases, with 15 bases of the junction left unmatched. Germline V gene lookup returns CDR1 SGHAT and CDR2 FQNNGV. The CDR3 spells CASSPTARAGGGTDTQYF. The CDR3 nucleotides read TGTGCCAGCAGCCCTACGGCTCGAGCGGGAGGTGGAACAGATACGCAGTATTTT.

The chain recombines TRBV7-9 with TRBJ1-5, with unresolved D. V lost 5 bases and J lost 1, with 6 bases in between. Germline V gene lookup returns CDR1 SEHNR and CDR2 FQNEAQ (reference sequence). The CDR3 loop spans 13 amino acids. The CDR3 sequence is CASSLTSNQPQHF. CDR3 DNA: TGTGCCAGCAGCCTAACAAGCAATCAGCCCCAGCATTTT.

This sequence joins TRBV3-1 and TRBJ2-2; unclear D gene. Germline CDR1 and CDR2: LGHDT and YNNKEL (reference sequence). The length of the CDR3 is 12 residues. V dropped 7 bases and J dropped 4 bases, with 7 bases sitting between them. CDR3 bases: TGTGCCAGCATGTTGGTCACCGGGGAGCTGTTTTTT. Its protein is CASMLVTGELFF.

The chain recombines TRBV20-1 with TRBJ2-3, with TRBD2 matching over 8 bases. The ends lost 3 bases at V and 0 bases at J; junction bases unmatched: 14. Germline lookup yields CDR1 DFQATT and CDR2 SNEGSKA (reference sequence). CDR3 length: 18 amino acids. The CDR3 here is CSASGKYSGKASTDTQYF. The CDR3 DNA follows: TGCAGTGCTAGTGGGAAATATAGCGGGAAAGCTAGCACAGATACGCAGTATTTT.

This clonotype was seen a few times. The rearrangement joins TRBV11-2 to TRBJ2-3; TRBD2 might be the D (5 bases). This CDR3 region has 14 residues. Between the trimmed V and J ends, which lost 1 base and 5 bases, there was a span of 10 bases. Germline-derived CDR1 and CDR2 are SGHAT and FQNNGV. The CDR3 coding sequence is TGTGCCAGCAGCTTAGGGGTAGCGCGAGATACGCAGTATTTT. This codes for CASSLGVARDTQYF.

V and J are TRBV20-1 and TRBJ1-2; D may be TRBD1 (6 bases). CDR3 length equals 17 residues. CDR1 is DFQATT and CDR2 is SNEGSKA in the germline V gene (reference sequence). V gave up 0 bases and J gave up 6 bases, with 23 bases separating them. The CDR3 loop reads CSARDEEKGDPIDGYTF. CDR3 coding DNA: TGCAGTGCTAGAGATGAAGAAAAGGGGGACCCCATAGATGGCTACACCTTC.

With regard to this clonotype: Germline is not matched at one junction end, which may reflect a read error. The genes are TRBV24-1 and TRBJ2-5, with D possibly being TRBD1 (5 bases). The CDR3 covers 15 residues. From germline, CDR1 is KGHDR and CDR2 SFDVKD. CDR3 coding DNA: TGTGCCACCGGTGACTCCGGGTCAAGGGGAGAGACCCAGTACTTC. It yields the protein CATGDSGSRGETQYF.

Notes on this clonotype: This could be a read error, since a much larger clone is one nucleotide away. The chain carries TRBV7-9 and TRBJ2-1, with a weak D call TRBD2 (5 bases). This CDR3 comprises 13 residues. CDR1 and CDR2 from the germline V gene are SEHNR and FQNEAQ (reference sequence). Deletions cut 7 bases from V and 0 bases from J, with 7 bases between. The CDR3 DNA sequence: TGTGCCAGCACCCGGGACTCCTACAATGAGCAGTTCTTC. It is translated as CASTRDSYNEQFF.

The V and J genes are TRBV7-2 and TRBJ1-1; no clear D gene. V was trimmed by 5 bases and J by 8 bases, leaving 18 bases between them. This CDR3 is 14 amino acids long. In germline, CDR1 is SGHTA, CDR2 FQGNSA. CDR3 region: CASSLSTQNGEAFF. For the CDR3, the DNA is TGTGCCAGCAGCCTCTCAACGCAGAACGGCGAAGCTTTCTTT.

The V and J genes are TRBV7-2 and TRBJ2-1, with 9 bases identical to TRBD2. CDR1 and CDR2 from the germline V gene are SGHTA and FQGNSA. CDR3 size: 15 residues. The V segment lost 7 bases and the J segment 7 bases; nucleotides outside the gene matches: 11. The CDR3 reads CASTPEVAGANEQFF. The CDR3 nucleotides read TGTGCCAGCACCCCCGAGGTAGCGGGAGCTAATGAGCAGTTCTTC.

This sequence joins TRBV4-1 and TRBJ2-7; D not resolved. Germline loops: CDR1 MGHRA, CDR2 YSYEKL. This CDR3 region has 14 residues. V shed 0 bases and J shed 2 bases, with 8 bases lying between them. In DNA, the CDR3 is TGCGCCAGCAGCCAAGAGGTCCCCCCCTACGAGCAGTACTTC. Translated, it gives CASSQEVPPYEQYF.

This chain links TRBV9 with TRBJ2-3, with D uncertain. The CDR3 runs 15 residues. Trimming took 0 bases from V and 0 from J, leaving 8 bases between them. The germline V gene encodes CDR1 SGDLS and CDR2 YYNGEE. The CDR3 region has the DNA TGTGCCAGCAGCGTAGCAGCAGTAAGCACAGATACGCAGTATTTT. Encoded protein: CASSVAAVSTDTQYF.

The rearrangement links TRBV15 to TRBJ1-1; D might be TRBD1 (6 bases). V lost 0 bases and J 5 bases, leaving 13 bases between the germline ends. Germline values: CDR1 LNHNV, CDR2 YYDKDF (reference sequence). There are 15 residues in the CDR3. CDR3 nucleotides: TGTGCCACCAGCAGAGATGGGGGGCGAAGGACTGAAGCTTTCTTT. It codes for CATSRDGGRRTEAFF.

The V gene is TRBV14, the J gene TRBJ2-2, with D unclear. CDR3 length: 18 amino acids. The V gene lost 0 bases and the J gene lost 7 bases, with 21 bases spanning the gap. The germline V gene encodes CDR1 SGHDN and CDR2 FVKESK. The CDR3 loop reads CASSQDLFVSVRIGELFF. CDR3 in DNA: TGTGCCAGCAGCCAAGATCTGTTCGTCTCCGTTAGGATCGGGGAGCTGTTTTTT.

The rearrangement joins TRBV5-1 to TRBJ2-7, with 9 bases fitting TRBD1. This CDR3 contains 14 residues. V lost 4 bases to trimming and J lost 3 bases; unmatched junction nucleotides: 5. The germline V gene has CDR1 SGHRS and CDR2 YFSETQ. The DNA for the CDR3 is TGCGCCAGCAGCCGCGGGACAGGGAACTACGAGCAGTACTTC. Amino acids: CASSRGTGNYEQYF.

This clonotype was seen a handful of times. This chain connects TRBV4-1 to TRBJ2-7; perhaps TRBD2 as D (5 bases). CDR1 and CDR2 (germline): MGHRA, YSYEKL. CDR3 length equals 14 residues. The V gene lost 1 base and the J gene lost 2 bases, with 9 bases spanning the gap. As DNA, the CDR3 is TGCGCCAGCAGCCAAGTACAGACTACCTACGAGCAGTACTTC. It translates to CASSQVQTTYEQYF.

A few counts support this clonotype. Here the CDR3 reads CASSPLAGGNLEQYF. The CDR3 region has the DNA TGTGCCAGCAGCCCCCTAGCGGGAGGAAACCTCGAGCAGTACTTC. This sequence joins TRBV5-4 and TRBJ2-7, with TRBD2 matching 11 bases. V gave up 4 bases and J gave up 6 bases; unmatched junction bases: 9. This CDR3 comprises 15 residues. Germline CDR1 reads SGHNT; CDR2 reads YYREEE (reference sequence).

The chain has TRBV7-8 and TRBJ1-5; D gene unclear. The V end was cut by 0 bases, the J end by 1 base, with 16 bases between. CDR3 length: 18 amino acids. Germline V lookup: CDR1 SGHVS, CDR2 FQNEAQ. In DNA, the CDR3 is TGTGCCAGCAGCTTAGCTCGTTCGACCATGCGAAGCAATCAGCCCCAGCATTTT. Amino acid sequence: CASSLARSTMRSNQPQHF.

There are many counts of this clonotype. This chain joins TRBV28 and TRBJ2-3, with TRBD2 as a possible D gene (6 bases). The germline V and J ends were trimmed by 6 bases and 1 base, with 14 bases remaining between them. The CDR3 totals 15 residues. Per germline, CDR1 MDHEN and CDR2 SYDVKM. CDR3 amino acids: CASRPGTSGTDTQYF. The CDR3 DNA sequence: TGTGCCAGCAGACCGGGGACTTCCGGCACAGATACGCAGTATTTT.

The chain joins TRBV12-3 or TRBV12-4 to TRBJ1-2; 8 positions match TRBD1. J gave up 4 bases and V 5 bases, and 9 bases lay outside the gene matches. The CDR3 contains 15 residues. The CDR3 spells CASSRGQGSLYGYTF. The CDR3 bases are TGTGCCAGCAGTCGCGGACAGGGTAGTCTCTATGGCTACACCTTC.